This T cell receptor beta chain was retrieved from a study of PD-1 blockade in classical Hodgkin lymphoma. Study details: Patients received nivolumab 3 mg/kg intravenously every 2 weeks.

Sequenced by immunoSEQ multiplex PCR; TCRdb stores in-frame clones only, minus some. This sample has 25,000 to 40,000 clones, with about 81% found just once. Time point indicated: cycle 4 day 1 (C4D1), after 5 to 7 weeks of nivolumab. Following autologous stem cell transplantation, relapse occurred in every patient, and exposure to brentuximab vedotin varied. Notes on the study in general: Baseline diversity resembling that of newly diagnosed patients was seen in complete responders.

Comments on this clone: The antigen remains undetermined.

Source: peripheral blood mononuclear cells (PBMCs), taken before the fourth cycle of nivolumab. The receptor comes from a human donor with classical Hodgkin lymphoma.

CDR3 in amino acids: CASSFLFSDEQFF. The CDR3 nucleotides read TGTGCCAGCAGCTTTTTATTTTCGGATGAGCAGTTCTTC. V is TRBV11-2 and J is TRBJ2-1; no clear D. Germline V lookup: CDR1 SGHAT, CDR2 FQNNGV. The CDR3 runs to 13 residues. The V gene lost 3 bases and the J gene lost 8 bases, with 11 bases spanning the gap.